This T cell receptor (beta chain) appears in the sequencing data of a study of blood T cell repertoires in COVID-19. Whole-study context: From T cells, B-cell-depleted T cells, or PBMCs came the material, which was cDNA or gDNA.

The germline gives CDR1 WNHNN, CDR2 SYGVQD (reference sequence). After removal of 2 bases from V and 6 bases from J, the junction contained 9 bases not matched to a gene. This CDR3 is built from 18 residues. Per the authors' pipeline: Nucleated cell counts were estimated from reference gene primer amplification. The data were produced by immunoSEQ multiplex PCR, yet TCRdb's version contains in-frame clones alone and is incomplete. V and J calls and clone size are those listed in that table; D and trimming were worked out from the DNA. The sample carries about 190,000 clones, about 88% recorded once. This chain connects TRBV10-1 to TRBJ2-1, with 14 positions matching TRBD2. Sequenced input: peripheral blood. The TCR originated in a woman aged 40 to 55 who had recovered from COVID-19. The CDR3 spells CASSERGLAGAWCNEQFF. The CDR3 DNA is TGCGCCAGCAGTGAGAGGGGACTAGCGGGAGCATGGTGCAATGAGCAGTTCTTC.